This T cell receptor (beta chain) was obtained from a study of blood T cell repertoires in COVID-19. Overall study: PBMCs, B-cell-depleted T cells, or T cells provided the cDNA or gDNA that made up the material.

The authors' processing: From reference gene primer amplification, estimates of nucleated cell counts were derived. Using immunoSEQ multiplex PCR, the repertoire was profiled, and TCRdb retains in-frame clones only, with some absent. V and J calls and clone size follow that table, whereas D and trimming were derived from the DNA. The repertoire includes roughly 380,000 clones, approximately 91% of them detected once, and just over 1% sits in the top ten. Study members were between about 18 and 89 years old and lived in about two dozen US regions. Exposed participants came across a COVID-19 case within 2 weeks before study entry. This CDR3 contains 15 residues. Trimming removed 3 bases from V and 7 bases from J; junction bases left unmatched: 4. Germline CDR1 reads SGHTA; CDR2 reads FQGTGA.

The chain couples TRBV7-3 to TRBJ2-1, with 12 bases that match TRBD2. Material: PBMCs or T cells enriched from blood (not recorded which). This TCR was sampled from a woman aged 30 to 39 who had been exposed to COVID-19. The CDR3, as DNA: TGTGCCAGCAGCTTTCAGCTAGCGGGAGGGAATGAGCAGTTCTTC. As protein: CASSFQLAGGNEQFF.